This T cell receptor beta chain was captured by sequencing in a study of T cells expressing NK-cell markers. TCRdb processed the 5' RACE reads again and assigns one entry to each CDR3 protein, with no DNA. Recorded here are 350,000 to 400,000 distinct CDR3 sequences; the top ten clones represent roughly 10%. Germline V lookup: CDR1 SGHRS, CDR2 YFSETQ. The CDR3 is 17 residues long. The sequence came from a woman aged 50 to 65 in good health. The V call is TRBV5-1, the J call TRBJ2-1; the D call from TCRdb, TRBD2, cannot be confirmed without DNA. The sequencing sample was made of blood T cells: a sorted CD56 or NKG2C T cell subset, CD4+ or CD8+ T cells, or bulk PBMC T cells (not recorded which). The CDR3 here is CASSPPTIGGRRNEQFF.